This entry describes one T cell receptor (beta chain). What antigen it recognizes has not been identified. Base quality data are lacking; no much larger clone is found one base away. The entry originates in a study of cytomegalovirus exposure and HLA in healthy donors (dated by TCRdb to the late 2010s). Broadly, across the study: According to an earlier analysis of 587 of the donors, about 170 million T cells yielded 120 million or so unique TCR beta sequences and more than 250 Gb of sequence data. An early release covering roughly 600 HLA-typed donors comprised approximately 300 gigabases of sequencing data and roughly 86 million unique TCR sequences. Of the approximately 400 genotyped donors, around 81% fell in the genetic ancestry cluster associated with self-reported Caucasian donors. The study was designed to test whether signatures of past pathogen exposure could be identified by cataloging public T cell receptors. The study profiled the T cell repertoires of fewer than 850 subjects by immunosequencing and related them to cytomegalovirus serostatus. Besides the first cohort of 500 to 700 subjects, a separate validation cohort made up of roughly 120 different subjects was used. To predict cytomegalovirus infection status, the study combined high-throughput TCR immunosequencing, statistical association of individual TCRs with disease status, and machine learning. To study patterns of TCR occurrence, a later analysis re-analyzed previously published TCR beta repertoires from several hundred donors and added high-resolution HLA genotyping. The later analysis used no new phenotypic data to find candidate immune exposures, relying instead on TCR beta sequences and their occurrence across donors. In an earlier analysis of 587 of the donors, high-throughput TCR beta sequencing was used to judge whether each TCR beta V gene segment behaved as functional or pseudogenic. Donor age, sex, ethnicity and CMV serostatus were compiled alongside the repertoire data. A later genetic analysis took genome-wide SNP genotypes for 398 of the 666 donors and used that subset as a discovery cohort. Every repertoire in the discovery cohort had been generated on one and the same sequencing platform. Class I and class II HLA loci were covered by the typing at four-digit resolution. Typing coverage varied by locus: roughly 629-630 donors for A, B, C, DRB1 and DQB1; approximately 560 for DQA1; around 610 for DPA1; around 450 for DPB1. Roughly five DR-DQ haplotypes were handled as single units for association and clustering because linkage in the cohort was strong. Across 300 to 500 genotyped donors of the cohort, an average of approximately 240,000 unique TCR beta nucleotide sequences per donor were sequenced, and approximately 19% of those sequences were non-productive. General findings and caveats noted by the study authors: Broadly in line with IMGT annotations, most TCR beta V segments showed up in productive rearrangements about 87% or about 30% of the time in an earlier analysis of several hundred of the donors. CMV serostatus was the only immune exposure information available for the cohort. The earlier analysis of 587 of the donors excluded approximately 17 rarely observed V segments, including chromosome 9 orphons, because counts were too low. Roughly uniform sequencing depth across donors was assumed in presence/absence analyses, although this assumption may not hold. A further reported finding was that TCR beta sequences accurately predicted the HLA-A and HLA-B alleles for most subjects in the first cohort. In a later analysis, HLA-associated TCR beta chains showed more clonal expansion and lower generation probabilities than non-associated chains that were equally common. According to a later analysis, parvovirus B19, influenza, CMV and Epstein-Barr virus appeared linked to several top co-occurrence clusters. In vitro tests confirmed that three of the cytomegalovirus-associated TCR beta chains recognize cytomegalovirus antigens. Cytomegalovirus status was reported to be diagnosed by the classifier with high specificity and sensitivity in both the original and validation cohorts. The 87-base-pair reads could not distinguish some IMGT-functional V segments, including TRBV6-2 and TRBV6-3, so those segments were excluded. The study listed 150 to 200 TCR beta chains as associated with cytomegalovirus. According to a later analysis, most CMV-associated TCR beta chains appeared to be HLA-restricted, and the HLA associations seemed to be driven largely by CMV exposure. This cohort had only TCR beta chains sequenced, and the lack of alpha or paired-chain data limited which features could be detected. While some public TCRs were present in many individuals, most TCR sequences turned up only very rarely across donors. In a later genetic analysis, a missense DCLRE1C variant was associated with V-gene and J-gene trimming of TCR beta chains, and the association was replicated in an independent cohort. Because HLA typing was missing for some donors at each locus, association tests included only the typed subset. Linkage disequilibrium might explain the correlated functional status among segregating V segments, but an unknown experimental factor could not be excluded. When HLA alleles, especially DR and DQ, strongly co-occurred, TCR associations were difficult to assign to individual alleles. In a later analysis, TCR association rates were found to vary across HLA loci, with the most associated TCRs seen for DRB1 alleles and the fewest for HLA-C alleles. Compared with the roughly 600-donor mean, donors in an Asian-associated ancestry cluster had fewer N-insertions in productive TCRs, according to a later genetic analysis. The authors suggested that the approach could potentially be generalized to other disease states and immunological phenotypes. A later analysis associated about 17,000 TCR beta sequences with specific HLA alleles at a false discovery rate of 0.05. A cluster of highly shared sequence variants was judged likely to be a technical artifact of the sequencing pipeline.

Trimming takes 4 bases off V and 5 bases off J; junction bases not matched to a gene: 9. According to the germline V gene, CDR1 reads SGHDT and CDR2 reads YYEEEE. The CDR3 runs 15 residues from the cysteine to the phenylalanine. Solely the CDR3 DNA is kept, with 45 bases framed from the first base. The cohort was made up of around 720 healthy bone marrow donors. All cohort members were sampled while nominally healthy, although unrecorded immune exposures were likely present. The donor was CMV seropositive and belonged to the group of over 250 seropositive cohort members. Each donor provided a peripheral blood sample, and peripheral blood mononuclear cells were used for TCR beta sequencing. Genomic DNA extraction from the blood cell samples was performed with the Qiagen DNeasy Blood Extraction Kit. Preparation of the library involved the immunoSEQ multiplex PCR assay. A mixture of 60 forward primers for TCR Vbeta segments and 13 reverse primers for TCR Jbeta segments was used in the multiplex PCR. The CDR3 region of rearranged TCR beta genes was amplified from genomic DNA with a multiplex PCR assay. The Illumina HiSeq System was used to sequence the amplified TCR beta libraries as 87-base-pair reads. Under the source paper's analysis protocol: In a later analysis, about 80 million unique TCR beta chains were counted across the approximately 640 repertoires, and around 10 million of these chains were shared by at least two donors. A nearest-neighbor algorithm error-corrected the raw reads and collapsed the reads into unique sequences, merging closely related sequences to remove PCR and sequencing errors. V, D and J gene segments were assigned by aligning CDR3 sequences to IMGT reference sequences. Each retained sequence needed at least a six-nucleotide match to both a V gene segment and a J gene segment. Rearrangements were classified as productive when the CDR3 lacked stop codons and remained in frame with V and J, and all other rearrangements were classified as non-productive. Following IMGT convention, CDR3 was defined as the stretch from the second conserved V-encoded cysteine to the conserved J-encoded phenylalanine. In an earlier analysis of 500 to 650 of the donors, sequences lacking an unambiguous match to a single V gene segment were excluded. An earlier analysis of several hundred of the donors called V segments functional above 56.7% productive rearrangements and segregating when the between-donor standard deviation exceeded 5%. A statistical classification framework was developed to diagnose cytomegalovirus status using the catalog of TCR beta chain sequences. V and J gene assignment, in a later analysis, came from comparing TCR nucleotide sequences with IMGT/GENE-DB human TR gene sequences. A later analysis assigned CDR3 sequences and most-parsimonious VDJ recombination scenarios with the TCRdist pipeline. A later analysis defined each TCR beta chain by its CDR3 amino acid sequence plus V-gene family, and excluded reads lacking a unique V-gene family. A later analysis removed several hundred highly shared, low-generation-probability nucleotide sequences to deal with suspected cross-contamination and a sequencing artifact. In a later analysis, a clonal expansion index was calculated for each public chain from normalized within-repertoire ranks of inferred template counts. In a later analysis, generation probabilities were computed using a VDJ recombination model fitted to out-of-frame rearrangements, and the results were checked against IGoR. Hypergeometric tests were used in a later analysis to score TCR-TCR, TCR-HLA and TCR-CMV co-occurrence, with a repertoire-size bias correction applied to the TCR pairs. In a later analysis, false discovery rates were estimated by permuting HLA or CMV assignments 20 times. In a later analysis, co-occurring TCRs were grouped with DBSCAN, and TCRdist sequence similarity was added when clustering was performed within HLA-allele-positive subsets. For co-occurrence clustering, repertoires with fewer than 30,000 or more than 120,000 public chains were excluded, along with five repertoires with anomalous nucleotide sharing. In TCRdb, the immuneACCESS table is reduced to in-frame sequences with V and J assigned. These tables do not hold every clone; where another copy was compared, an unresolved V gene accounts for under half, and the others remain unexplained. V and J calls and clone size are those listed in that table; D and trimming were worked out from the DNA. The sample profile shows under 300,000 clones; approximately 80% of them were found once. Of the sample, less than 9% is held by the ten largest clones.

Recombination connected TRBV5-6 to TRBJ1-2; TRBD1 aligns with 9 central bases. The sequence was obtained from a woman aged 55-69 years in good health and CMV-seropositive. Sequenced sample: PBMCs. CDR3 loop: CASSRSTGTGYGYTF. The sequenced DNA: TGTGCCAGCAGCCGTTCCACCGGGACAGGGTATGGCTACACCTTC.